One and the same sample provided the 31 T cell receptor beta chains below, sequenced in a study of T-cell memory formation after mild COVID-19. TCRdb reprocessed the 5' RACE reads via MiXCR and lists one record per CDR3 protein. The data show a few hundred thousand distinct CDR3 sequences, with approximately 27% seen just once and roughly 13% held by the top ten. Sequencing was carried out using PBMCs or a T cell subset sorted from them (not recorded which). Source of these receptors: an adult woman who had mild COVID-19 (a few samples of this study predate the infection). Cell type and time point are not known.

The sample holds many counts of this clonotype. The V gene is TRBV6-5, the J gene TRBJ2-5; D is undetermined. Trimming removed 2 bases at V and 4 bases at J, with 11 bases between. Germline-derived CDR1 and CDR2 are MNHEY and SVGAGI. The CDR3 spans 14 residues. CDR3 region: CASSYHLGLETQYF. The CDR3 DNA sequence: TGTGCCAGCAGTTACCACTTGGGTTTAGAGACCCAGTACTTC.

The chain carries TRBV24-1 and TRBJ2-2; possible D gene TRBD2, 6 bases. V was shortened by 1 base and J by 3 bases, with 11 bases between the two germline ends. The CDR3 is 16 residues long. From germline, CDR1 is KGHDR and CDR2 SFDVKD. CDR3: CATSDLAGRYTGELFF. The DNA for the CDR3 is TGTGCCACCAGTGATTTAGCGGGCCGGTACACCGGGGAGCTGTTTTTT.

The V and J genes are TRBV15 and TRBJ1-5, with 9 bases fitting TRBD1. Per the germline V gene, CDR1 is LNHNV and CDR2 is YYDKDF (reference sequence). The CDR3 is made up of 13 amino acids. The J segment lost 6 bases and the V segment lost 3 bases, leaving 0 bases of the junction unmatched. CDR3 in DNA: TGTGCCACCAGCAGGGACAGGGGTCAGCCCCAGCATTTT. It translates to CATSRDRGQPQHF.

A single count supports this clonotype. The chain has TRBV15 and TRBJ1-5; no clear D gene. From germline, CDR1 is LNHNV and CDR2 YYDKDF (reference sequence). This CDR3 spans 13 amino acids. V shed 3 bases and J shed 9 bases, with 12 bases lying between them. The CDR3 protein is CATSRGTRGPQHF. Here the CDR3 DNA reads TGTGCCACCAGCAGGGGTACTCGAGGGCCCCAGCATTTT.

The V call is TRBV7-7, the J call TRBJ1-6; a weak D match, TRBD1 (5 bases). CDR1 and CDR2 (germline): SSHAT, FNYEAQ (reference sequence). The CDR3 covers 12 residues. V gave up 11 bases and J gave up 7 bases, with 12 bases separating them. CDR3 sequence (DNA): TGTGCCCGGTGGGACTTAAATTCACCCCTCCACTTT. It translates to CARWDLNSPLHF. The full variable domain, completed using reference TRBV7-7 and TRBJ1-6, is GAGVSQSPRYKVTKRGQDVTLRCDPISSHATLYWYQQALGQGPEFLTYFNYEAQPDKSGLPSDRFSAERPEGSISTLTIQRTEQRDSAMYRCARWDLNSPLHFGNGTRLTVT.

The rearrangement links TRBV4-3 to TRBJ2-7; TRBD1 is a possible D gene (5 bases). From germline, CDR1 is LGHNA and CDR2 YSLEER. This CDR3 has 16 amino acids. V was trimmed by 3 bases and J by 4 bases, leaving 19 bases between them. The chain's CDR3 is CASSHVRSREGYEQYF. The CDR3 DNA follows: TGCGCCAGCAGCCATGTTAGATCCAGGGAAGGTTACGAGCAGTACTTC.

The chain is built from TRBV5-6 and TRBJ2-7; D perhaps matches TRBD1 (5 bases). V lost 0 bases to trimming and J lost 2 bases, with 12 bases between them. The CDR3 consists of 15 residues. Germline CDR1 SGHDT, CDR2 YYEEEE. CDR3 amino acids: CASSLGGTLTYEQYF. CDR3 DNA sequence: TGTGCCAGCAGCTTGGGGGGCACCCTGACCTACGAGCAGTACTTC.

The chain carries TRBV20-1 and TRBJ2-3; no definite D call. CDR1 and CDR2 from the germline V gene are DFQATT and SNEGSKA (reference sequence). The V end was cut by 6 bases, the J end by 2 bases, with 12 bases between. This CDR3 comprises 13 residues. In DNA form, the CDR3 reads TGCAGTGCCTATTATCCTATCACAGATACGCAGTATTTT. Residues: CSAYYPITDTQYF.

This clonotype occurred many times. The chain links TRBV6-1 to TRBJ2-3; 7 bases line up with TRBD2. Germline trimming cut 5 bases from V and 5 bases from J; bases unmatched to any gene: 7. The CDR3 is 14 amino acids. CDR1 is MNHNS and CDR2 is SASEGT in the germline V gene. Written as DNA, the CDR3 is TGTGCCAGCAGTATCCGGGGGGTCGGAGATACGCAGTATTTT. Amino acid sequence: CASSIRGVGDTQYF.

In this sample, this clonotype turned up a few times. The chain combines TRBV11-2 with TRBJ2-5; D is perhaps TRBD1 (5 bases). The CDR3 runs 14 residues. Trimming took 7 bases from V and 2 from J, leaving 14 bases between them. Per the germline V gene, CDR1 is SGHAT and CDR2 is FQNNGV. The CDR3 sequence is CASTTSTAQETQYF. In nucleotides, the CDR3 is TGTGCCAGCACCACATCGACAGCTCAAGAGACCCAGTACTTC.

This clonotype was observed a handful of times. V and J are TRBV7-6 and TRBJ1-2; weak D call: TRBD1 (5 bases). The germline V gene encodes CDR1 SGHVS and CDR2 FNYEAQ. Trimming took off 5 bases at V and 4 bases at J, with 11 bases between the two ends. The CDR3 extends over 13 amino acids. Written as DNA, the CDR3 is TGTGCCAGCAGCCCGGGACCCATCTATGGCTACACCTTC. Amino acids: CASSPGPIYGYTF.

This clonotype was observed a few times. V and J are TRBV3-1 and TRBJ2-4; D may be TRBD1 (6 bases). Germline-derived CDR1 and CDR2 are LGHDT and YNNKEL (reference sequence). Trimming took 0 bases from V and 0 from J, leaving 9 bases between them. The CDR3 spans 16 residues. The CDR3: CASSQEGALAKNIQYF. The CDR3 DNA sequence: TGTGCCAGCAGCCAAGAGGGGGCCTTAGCCAAAAACATTCAGTACTTC.

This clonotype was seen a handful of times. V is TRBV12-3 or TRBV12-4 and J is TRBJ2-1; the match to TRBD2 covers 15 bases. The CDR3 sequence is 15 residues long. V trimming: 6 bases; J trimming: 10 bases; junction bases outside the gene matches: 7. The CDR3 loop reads CASSGLAGGAGEQFF. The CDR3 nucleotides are TGTGCCAGCAGCGGACTAGCGGGAGGGGCAGGAGAGCAGTTCTTC.

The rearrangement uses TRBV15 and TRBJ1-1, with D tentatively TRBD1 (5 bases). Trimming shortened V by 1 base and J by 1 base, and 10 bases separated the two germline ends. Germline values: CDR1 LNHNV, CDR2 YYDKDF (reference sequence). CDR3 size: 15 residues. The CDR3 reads CATSRGKGSNTEAFF. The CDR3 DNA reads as TGTGCCACCAGCAGAGGAAAGGGGTCGAACACTGAAGCTTTCTTT.

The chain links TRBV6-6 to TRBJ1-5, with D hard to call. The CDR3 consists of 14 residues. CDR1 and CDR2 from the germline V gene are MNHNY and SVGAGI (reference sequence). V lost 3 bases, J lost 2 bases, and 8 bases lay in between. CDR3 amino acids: CASSYNERNQPQHF. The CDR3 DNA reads TGTGCCAGCAGTTATAACGAGCGCAATCAGCCCCAGCATTTT.

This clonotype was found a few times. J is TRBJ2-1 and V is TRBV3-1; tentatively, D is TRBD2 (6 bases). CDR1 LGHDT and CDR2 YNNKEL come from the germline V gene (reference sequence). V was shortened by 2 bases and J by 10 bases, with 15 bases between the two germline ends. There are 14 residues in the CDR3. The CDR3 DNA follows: TGTGCCAGCAGCCAATCGTCGGGGGTTTGGGAGCAGTTCTTC. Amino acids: CASSQSSGVWEQFF.

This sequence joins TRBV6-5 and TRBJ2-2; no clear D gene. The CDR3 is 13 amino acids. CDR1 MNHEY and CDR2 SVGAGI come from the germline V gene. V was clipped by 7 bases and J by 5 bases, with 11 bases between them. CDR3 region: CASTLQGTGELFF. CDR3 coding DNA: TGTGCCAGCACCTTACAAGGAACCGGGGAGCTGTTTTTT.

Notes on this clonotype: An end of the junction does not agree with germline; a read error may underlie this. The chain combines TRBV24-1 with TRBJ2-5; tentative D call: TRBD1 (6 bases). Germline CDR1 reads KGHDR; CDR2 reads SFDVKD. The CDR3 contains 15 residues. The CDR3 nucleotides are TGTGCCACAAGTGATAATCAGGGGACCCAAGAGACCCAGTACTTC. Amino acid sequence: CATSDNQGTQETQYF.

The CDR3 region has the DNA TGTGCCAGCAGCATTGGGACCGGAGATACGCAGTATTTT. Translated: CASSIGTGDTQYF. The gene calls are TRBV3-1 and TRBJ2-3; D possibly uses TRBD1 or TRBD2 (5 bases each). This CDR3 has 13 amino acids. Trimming left V 5 bases short and J 5 bases short, with 11 bases between. CDR1 is LGHDT and CDR2 is YNNKEL in the germline V gene (reference sequence).

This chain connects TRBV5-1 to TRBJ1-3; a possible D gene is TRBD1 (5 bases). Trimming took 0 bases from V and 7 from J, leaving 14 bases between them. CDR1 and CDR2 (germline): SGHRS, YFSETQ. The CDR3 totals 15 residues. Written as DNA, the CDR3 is TGCGCCAGCAGCTTGGCCGCAACAGGTGGGAACACCATATATTTT. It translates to CASSLAATGGNTIYF.

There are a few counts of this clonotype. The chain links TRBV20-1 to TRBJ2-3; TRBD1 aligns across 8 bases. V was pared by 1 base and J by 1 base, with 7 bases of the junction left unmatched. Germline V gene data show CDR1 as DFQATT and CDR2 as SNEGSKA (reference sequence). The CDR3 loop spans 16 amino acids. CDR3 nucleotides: TGCAGTGCTAGAGGCCGAAGGGGACAGGGCACAGATACGCAGTATTTT. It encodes CSARGRRGQGTDTQYF.

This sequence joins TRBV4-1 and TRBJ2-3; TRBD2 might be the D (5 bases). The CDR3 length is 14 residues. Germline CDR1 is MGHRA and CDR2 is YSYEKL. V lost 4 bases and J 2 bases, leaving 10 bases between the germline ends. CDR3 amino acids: CASSPARDTDTQYF. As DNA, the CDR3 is TGCGCCAGCAGCCCCGCTCGGGACACAGATACGCAGTATTTT.

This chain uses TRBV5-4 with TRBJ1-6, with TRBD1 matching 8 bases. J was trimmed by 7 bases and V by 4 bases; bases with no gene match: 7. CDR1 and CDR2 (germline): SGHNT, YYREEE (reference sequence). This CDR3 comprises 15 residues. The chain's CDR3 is CASSVGQGRNSPLHF. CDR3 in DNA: TGTGCCAGCAGCGTTGGACAGGGAAGGAATTCACCCCTCCACTTT.

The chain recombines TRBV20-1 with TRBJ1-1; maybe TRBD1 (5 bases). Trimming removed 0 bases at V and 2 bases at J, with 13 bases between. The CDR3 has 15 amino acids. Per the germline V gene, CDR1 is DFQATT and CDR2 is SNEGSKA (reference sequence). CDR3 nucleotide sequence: TGCAGTGCTAGAGATTTCGGGGGACCCAACACTGAAGCTTTCTTT. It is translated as CSARDFGGPNTEAFF.

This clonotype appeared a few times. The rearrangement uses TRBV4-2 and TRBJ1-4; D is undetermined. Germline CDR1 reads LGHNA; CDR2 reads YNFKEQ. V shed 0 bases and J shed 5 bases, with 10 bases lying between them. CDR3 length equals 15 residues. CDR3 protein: CASSQDRQQNEKLFF. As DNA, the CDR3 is TGTGCCAGCAGCCAAGATCGGCAGCAAAATGAAAAACTGTTTTTT.

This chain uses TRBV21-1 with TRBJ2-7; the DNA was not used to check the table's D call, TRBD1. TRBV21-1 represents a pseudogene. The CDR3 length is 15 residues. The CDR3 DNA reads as TGTGCCAGCACCAAGGGGGGCGGGCCCTCCTCCGAGCAGTACTTC. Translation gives CASTKGGGPSSEQYF.

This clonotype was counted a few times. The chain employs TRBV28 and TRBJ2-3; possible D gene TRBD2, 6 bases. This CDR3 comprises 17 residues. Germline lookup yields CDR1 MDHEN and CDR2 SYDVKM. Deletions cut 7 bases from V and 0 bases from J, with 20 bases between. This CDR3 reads CASNLAGISPSTDTQYF. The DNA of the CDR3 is TGTGCCAGCAACCTTGCGGGAATTTCTCCCAGCACAGATACGCAGTATTTT.

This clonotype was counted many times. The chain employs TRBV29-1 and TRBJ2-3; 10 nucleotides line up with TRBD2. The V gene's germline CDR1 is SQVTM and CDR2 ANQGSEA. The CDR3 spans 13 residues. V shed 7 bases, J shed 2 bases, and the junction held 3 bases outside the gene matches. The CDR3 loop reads CSGAGGDTDTQYF. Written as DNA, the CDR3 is TGCAGCGGAGCGGGAGGGGACACAGATACGCAGTATTTT.

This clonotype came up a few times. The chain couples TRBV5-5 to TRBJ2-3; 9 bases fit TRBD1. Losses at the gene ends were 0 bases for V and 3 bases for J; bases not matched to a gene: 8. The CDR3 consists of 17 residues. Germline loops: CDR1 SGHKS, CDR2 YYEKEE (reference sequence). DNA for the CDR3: TGTGCCAGCAGCTTGGTAGGGGGACAGGGTCGAACAGATACGCAGTATTTT. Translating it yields CASSLVGGQGRTDTQYF.

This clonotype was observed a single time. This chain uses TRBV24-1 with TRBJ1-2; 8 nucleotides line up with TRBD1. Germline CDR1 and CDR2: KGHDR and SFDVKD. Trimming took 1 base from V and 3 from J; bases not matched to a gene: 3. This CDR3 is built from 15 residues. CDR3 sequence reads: CATSDFDRGYYGYTF. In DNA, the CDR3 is TGTGCCACCAGTGATTTCGACAGGGGCTACTATGGCTACACCTTC.

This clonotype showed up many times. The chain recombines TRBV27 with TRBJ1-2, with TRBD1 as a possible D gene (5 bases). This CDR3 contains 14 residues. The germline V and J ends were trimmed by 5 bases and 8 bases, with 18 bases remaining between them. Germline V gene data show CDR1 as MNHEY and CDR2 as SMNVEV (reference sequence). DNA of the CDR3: TGTGCCAGCAGTCCCATGCGCGGGACTTTGGGCTACACCTTC. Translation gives CASSPMRGTLGYTF.